The 9 T cell receptor beta chains listed next were all sequenced from one sample in a study of identifying expanded T cells in peripheral blood (dated by TCRdb to about 2019). The library was made by the immunoSEQ multiplex PCR assay. The table was pulled from immuneACCESS by TCRdb, which kept in-frame rearrangements only. Such tables lose some clones; where checked, under half of the loss comes from unresolved V genes, and the rest has no known cause. Within this sample are about 130,000 clones, with around 88% of them counted one time only. About 8% of the sample is held by the ten biggest clonotypes. Sequencing was carried out using blood. Source of these receptors: a person aged 18-70 years in good health.

The chain recombines TRBV5-6 with TRBJ1-2; D unresolved. V was clipped by 0 bases and J by 4 bases, with 7 bases between them. Germline values: CDR1 SGHDT, CDR2 YYEEEE. CDR3 length equals 13 residues. The CDR3 loop reads CASSLDTSYGYTF. Here the CDR3 DNA reads TGTGCCAGCAGCTTGGACACCAGCTATGGCTACACCTTC.

The chain recombines TRBV5-6 with TRBJ1-2; 10 bases align to TRBD1. Germline CDR1 reads SGHDT; CDR2 reads YYEEEE. This CDR3 contains 15 residues. V was pared by 5 bases and J by 4 bases, with 8 bases of the junction left unmatched. CDR3 residues: CASSGSGTGVYGYTF. In DNA form, the CDR3 reads TGTGCCAGCAGTGGATCCGGGACAGGGGTCTATGGCTACACCTTC.

The chain combines TRBV5-1 with TRBJ2-7; 9 bases agree with TRBD1. CDR1 is SGHRS and CDR2 is YFSETQ in the germline V gene. V was pared by 3 bases and J by 4 bases, with 5 bases of the junction left unmatched. CDR3 length: 14 amino acids. CDR3 amino acids: CASSSADRGYEQYF. The CDR3 DNA sequence: TGCGCCAGCAGCTCCGCGGACAGGGGTTACGAGCAGTACTTC.

This clone was seen once. The chain joins TRBV18 to TRBJ1-6; D remains ambiguous. This CDR3 is 13 amino acids long. With 2 bases removed from V and 4 bases from J, the gap between germline ends came to 3 bases. Germline V gene data show CDR1 as KGHSH and CDR2 as LQKENI. The CDR3 here is CASSPGYNSPLHF. The DNA of the CDR3 is TGTGCCAGCTCACCAGGGTATAATTCACCCCTCCACTTT.

This clone was detected a few times. J is TRBJ1-2 and V is TRBV27, with 8 bases matching TRBD1. The V and J ends lost 4 bases and 4 bases, in that order; junction bases with no gene match: 11. The CDR3 covers 16 residues. Per germline, CDR1 MNHEY and CDR2 SMNVEV (reference sequence). The CDR3 DNA is TGTGCCAGCAGTTCAGCCGGGACAGGAGGATCCTATGGCTACACCTTC. Translating gives CASSSAGTGGSYGYTF.

The chain employs TRBV19 and TRBJ1-5; 8 nucleotides line up with TRBD1. Unmatched junction bases numbered 12, after V lost 2 bases and J lost 6 bases. Germline V gives CDR1 LNHDA, CDR2 SQIVND (reference sequence). The CDR3 has 17 residues. CDR3 DNA sequence: TGTGCCAGTAGTATACTACTGCGGACAGGGAGAACTCAGCCCCAGCATTTT. It translates to CASSILLRTGRTQPQHF. The entire variable domain, with the rest obtained from reference TRBV19 and TRBJ1-5, is as follows: DGGITQSPKYLFRKEGQNVTLSCEQNLNHDAMYWYRQDPGQGLRLIYYSQIVNDFQKGDIAEGYSVSREKKESFPLTVTSAQKNPTAFYLCASSILLRTGRTQPQHFGDGTRLSIL.

This clone showed up just once. The CDR3 loop is CASSQLGRTQETQYF. CDR3 nucleotides: TGCGCCAGCAGCCAATTGGGTAGAACACAAGAGACCCAGTACTTC. V and J are TRBV5-1 and TRBJ2-5; D remains ambiguous. In germline, CDR1 is SGHRS, CDR2 YFSETQ. The CDR3 runs 15 residues. Trimming shortened V by 4 bases and J by 2 bases, and 15 bases separated the two germline ends. The entire variable domain, with the rest obtained from reference TRBV5-1 and TRBJ2-5, is as follows: KAGVTQTPRYLIKTRGQQVTLSCSPISGHRSVSWYQQTPGQGLQFLFEYFSETQRNKGNFPGRFSGRQFSNSRSEMNVSTLELGDSALYLCASSQLGRTQETQYFGPGTRLLVL.

This rearrangement joins TRBV18 to TRBJ1-2, with TRBD1 identical over 9 bases. Germline CDR1 and CDR2: KGHSH and LQKENI. J lost 3 bases, V lost 6 bases, and 5 bases had no gene match. The CDR3 runs to 14 residues. The CDR3 DNA reads TGTGCCAGCTCCCGACAGGGGGAGCACTATGGCTACACCTTC. Its protein product is CASSRQGEHYGYTF. The full variable domain, with the rest looked up from reference TRBV18 and TRBJ1-2, is NAGVMQNPRHLVRRRGQEARLRCSPMKGHSHVYWYRQLPEEGLKFMVYLQKENIIDESGMPKERFSAEFPKEGPSILRIQQVVRGDSAAYFCASSRQGEHYGYTFGSGTRLTVV.

The chain carries TRBV20-1 and TRBJ2-1; D uncertain. The CDR3 runs to 11 residues. The V end was cut by 2 bases, the J end by 7 bases, with 6 bases between. In germline, CDR1 is DFQATT, CDR2 SNEGSKA (reference sequence). This chain's CDR3 is CSARSKNEQFF. Written as DNA, the CDR3 is TGCAGTGCTAGATCCAAAAATGAGCAGTTCTTC.